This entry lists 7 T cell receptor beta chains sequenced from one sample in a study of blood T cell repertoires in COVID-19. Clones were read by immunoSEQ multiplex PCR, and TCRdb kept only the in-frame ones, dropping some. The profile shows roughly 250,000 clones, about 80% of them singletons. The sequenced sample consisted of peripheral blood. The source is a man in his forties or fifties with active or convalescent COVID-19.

The CDR3 protein is CASRPPGSYNSPLHF. CDR3 in DNA: TGTGCCAGCAGACCGCCGGGATCCTATAATTCACCCCTCCACTTT. The chain joins TRBV6-5 to TRBJ1-6; D call uncertain. This CDR3 is built from 15 residues. Trimming removed 6 bases at V and 1 base at J, with 10 bases between. Germline-derived CDR1 and CDR2 are MNHEY and SVGAGI.

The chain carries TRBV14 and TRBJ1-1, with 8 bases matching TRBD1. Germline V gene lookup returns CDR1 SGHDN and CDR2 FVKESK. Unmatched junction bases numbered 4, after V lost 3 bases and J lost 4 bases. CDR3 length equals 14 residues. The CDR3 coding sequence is TGTGCCAGCAGCCATCAAGGACAGGGCACTGAAGCTTTCTTT. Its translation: CASSHQGQGTEAFF.

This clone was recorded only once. The CDR3 nucleotides are TGCGCCAGCAGCTGGACAGTAAACACCGGGGAGCTGTTTTTT. Translated: CASSWTVNTGELFF. The chain employs TRBV5-1 and TRBJ2-2; D possibly corresponds to TRBD1 (6 bases). Germline values: CDR1 SGHRS, CDR2 YFSETQ. The germline V and J ends were trimmed by 3 bases and 2 bases, with 8 bases remaining between them. CDR3 length: 14 residues.

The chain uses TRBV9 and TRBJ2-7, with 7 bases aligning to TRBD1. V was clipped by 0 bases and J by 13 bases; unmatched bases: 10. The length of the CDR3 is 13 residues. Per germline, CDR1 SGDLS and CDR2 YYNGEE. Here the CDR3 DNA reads TGTGCCAGCAGCGTAGGGGGGACAGCCCCACATTACTTC. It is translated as CASSVGGTAPHYF.

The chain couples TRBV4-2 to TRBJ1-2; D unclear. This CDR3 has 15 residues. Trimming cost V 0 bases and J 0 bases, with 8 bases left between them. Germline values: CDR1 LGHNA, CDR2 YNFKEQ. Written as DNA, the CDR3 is TGTGCCAGCAGCCAAGATACCGGGACTAACTATGGCTACACCTTC. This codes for CASSQDTGTNYGYTF.

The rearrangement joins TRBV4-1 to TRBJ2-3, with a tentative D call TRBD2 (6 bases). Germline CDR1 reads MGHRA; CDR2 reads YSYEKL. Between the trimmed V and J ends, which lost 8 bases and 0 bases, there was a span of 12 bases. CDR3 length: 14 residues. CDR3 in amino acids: CASREPTSTDTQYF. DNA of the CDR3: TGCGCCAGCCGGGAGCCTACTAGCACAGATACGCAGTATTTT.

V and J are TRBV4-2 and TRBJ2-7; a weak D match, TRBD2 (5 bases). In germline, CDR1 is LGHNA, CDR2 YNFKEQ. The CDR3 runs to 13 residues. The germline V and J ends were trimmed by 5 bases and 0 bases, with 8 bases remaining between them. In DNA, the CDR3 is TGTGCCAGCAGCGAGGGCCACTCCTACGAGCAGTACTTC. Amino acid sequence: CASSEGHSYEQYF.